The clone carrying this T cell receptor (beta chain) has only one observation. The data belong to a study of blood T cell repertoires in COVID-19. Libraries were prepared by immunoSEQ multiplex PCR; TCRdb keeps only in-frame clonotypes and omits some of them. The data show fewer than 500,000 clones, over 75% seen once. Trimming took 4 bases from V and 6 from J, leaving 12 bases between them. The CDR3 is 13 amino acids. In germline, CDR1 is KGHSH, CDR2 LQKENI. V and J are TRBV18 and TRBJ1-2; D uncertain. Sequencing was done on a sample of PBMCs or T cells enriched from blood (not recorded which). This receptor was taken from a man aged 25-45 years who had recovered from COVID-19. The CDR3 spells CASSLAATDGYTF. The CDR3 region has the DNA TGTGCCAGCTCACTTGCAGCGACTGATGGCTACACCTTC.